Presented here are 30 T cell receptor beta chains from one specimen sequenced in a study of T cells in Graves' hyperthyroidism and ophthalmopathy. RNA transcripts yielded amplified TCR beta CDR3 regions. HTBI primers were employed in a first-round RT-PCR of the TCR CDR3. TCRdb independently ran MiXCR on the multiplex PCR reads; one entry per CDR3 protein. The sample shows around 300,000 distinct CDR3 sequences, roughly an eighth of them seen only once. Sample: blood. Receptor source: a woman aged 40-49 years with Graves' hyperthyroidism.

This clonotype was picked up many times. The CDR3 nucleotides are TGTGCCAGCAGCTTAACAGGGCTGAACACTGAAGCTTTCTTT. Translated, it gives CASSLTGLNTEAFF. V is TRBV11-2 and J is TRBJ1-1, with TRBD1 as a possible D gene (6 bases). Germline CDR1 reads SGHAT; CDR2 reads FQNNGV. This CDR3 spans 14 amino acids. Trimming removed 2 bases at V and 0 bases at J, with 7 bases between.

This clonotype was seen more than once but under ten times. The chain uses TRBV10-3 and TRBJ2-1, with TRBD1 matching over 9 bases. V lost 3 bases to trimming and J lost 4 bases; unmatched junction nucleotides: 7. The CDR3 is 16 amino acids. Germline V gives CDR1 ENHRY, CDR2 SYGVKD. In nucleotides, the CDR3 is TGTGCCATCAGTGATGGAACAGGGGGCTGGTACAATGAGCAGTTCTTC. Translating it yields CAISDGTGGWYNEQFF.

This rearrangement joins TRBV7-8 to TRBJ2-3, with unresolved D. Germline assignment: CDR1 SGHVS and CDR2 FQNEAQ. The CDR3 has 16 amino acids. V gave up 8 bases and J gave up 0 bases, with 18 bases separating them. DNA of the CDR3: TGTGCCAGCGGCTCCTCGGACGGATCTAGCACAGATACGCAGTATTTT. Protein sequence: CASGSSDGSSTDTQYF. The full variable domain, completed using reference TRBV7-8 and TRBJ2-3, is GAGVSQSPRYKVAKRGQDVALRCDPISGHVSLFWYQQALGQGPEFLTYFQNEAQLDKSGLPSDRFFAERPEGSVSTLKIQRTQQEDSAVYLCASGSSDGSSTDTQYFGPGTRLTVL.

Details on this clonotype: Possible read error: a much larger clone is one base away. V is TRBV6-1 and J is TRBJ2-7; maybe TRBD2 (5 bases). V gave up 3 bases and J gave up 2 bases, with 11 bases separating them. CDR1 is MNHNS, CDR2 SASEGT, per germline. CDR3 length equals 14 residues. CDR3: CASSDEGRTYEQYF. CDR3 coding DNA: TGTGCCAGCAGTGATGAGGGCAGGACCTACGAGCAGTACTTC.

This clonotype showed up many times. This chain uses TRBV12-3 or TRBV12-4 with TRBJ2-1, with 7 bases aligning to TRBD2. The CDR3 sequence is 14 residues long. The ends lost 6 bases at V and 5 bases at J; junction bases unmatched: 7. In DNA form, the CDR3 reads TGTGCCAGCAGGCCAGCGGGACTACACAATGAGCAGTTCTTC. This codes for CASRPAGLHNEQFF.

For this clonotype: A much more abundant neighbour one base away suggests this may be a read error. The CDR3 here is CSATDRGLSHLDQPQHF. The DNA of the CDR3 is TGCAGTGCTACAGATCGGGGGTTGAGTCACCTCGATCAGCCCCAGCATTTT. The rearrangement joins TRBV20-1 to TRBJ1-5; tentatively, D is TRBD1 (5 bases). The CDR3 spans 17 residues. V lost 4 bases and J 5 bases, leaving 24 bases between the germline ends. Germline V gene lookup returns CDR1 DFQATT and CDR2 SNEGSKA (reference sequence).

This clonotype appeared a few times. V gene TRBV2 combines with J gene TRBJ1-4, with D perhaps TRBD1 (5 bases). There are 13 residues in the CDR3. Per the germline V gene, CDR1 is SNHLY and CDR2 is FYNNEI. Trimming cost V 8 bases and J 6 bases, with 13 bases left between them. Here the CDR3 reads CASSGAEDEKLFF. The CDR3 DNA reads TGTGCCAGCTCCGGGGCAGAGGATGAAAAACTGTTTTTT.

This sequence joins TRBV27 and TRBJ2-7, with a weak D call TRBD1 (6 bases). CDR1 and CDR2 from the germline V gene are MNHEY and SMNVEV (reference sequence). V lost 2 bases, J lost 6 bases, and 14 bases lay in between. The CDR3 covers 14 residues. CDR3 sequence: CASSLRNTGFEQYF. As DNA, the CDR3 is TGTGCCAGCAGTTTACGCAATACAGGGTTCGAGCAGTACTTC.

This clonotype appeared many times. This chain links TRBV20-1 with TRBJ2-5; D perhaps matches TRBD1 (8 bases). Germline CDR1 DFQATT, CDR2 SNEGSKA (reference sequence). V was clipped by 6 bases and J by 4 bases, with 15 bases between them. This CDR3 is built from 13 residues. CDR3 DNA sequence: TGCAGTGCCCAATACAGGGGGGGAGAGACCCAGTACTTC. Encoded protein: CSAQYRGGETQYF.

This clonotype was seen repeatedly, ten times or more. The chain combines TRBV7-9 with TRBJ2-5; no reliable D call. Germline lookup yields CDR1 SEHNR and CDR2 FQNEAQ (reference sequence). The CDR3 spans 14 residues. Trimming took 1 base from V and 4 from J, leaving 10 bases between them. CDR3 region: CASSLDGLLETQYF. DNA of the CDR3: TGTGCCAGCAGCTTAGATGGGCTGTTAGAGACCCAGTACTTC.

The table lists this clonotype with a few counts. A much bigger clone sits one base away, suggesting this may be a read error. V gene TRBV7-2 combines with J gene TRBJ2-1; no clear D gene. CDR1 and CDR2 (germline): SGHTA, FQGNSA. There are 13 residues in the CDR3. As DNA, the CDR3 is TGTGCCAGCAGCTTAATTTCGGCTAGTGAGCGGTTCTTC. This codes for CASSLISASERFF. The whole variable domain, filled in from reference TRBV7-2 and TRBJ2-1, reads GAGVSQSPSNKVTEKGKDVELRCDPISGHTALYWYRQSLGQGLEFLIYFQGNSAPDKSGLPSDRFSAERTGGSVSTLTIQRTQQEDSAVYLCASSLISASERFFGPGTRLTVL.

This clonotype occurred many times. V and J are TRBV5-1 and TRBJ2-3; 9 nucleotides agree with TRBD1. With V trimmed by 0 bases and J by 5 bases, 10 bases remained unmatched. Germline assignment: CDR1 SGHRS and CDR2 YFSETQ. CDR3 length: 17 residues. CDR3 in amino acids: CASSLGQQGATEDTQYF. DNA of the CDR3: TGCGCCAGCAGCTTGGGCCAACAGGGGGCGACGGAAGATACGCAGTATTTT.

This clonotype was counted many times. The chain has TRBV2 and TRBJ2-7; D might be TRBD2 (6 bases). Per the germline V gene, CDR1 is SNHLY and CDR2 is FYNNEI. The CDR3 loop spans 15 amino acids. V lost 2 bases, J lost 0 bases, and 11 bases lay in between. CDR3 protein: CASSEWAGFSYEQYF. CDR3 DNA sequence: TGTGCCAGCAGTGAATGGGCGGGGTTCTCCTACGAGCAGTACTTC.

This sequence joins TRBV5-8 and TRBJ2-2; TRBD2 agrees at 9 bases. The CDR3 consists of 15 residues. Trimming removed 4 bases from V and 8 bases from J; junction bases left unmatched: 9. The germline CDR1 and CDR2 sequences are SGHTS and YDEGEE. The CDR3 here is CASSPHGSGSGELFF. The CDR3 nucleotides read TGTGCCAGCAGCCCCCACGGTAGCGGGAGTGGGGAGCTGTTTTTT.

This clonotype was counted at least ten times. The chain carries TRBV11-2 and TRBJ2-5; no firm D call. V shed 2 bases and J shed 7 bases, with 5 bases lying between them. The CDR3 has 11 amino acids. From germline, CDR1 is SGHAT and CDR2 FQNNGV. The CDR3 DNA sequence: TGTGCCAGCAGCTTAATTGGGACCCAGTACTTC. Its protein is CASSLIGTQYF.

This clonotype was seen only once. CDR3 protein: CASSLWTGDMDTGELFF. The CDR3 nucleotides are TGTGCCAGCAGTTTGTGGACAGGGGATATGGACACCGGGGAGCTGTTTTTT. V and J are TRBV28 and TRBJ2-2; 9 bases map to TRBD1. Germline values: CDR1 MDHEN, CDR2 SYDVKM. The CDR3 consists of 17 residues. The ends lost 3 bases at V and 3 bases at J; junction bases unmatched: 8.

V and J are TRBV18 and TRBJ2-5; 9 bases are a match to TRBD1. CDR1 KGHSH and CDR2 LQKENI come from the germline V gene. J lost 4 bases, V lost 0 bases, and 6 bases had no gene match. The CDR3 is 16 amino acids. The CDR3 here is CASSPPGRQGGETQYF. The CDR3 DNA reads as TGTGCCAGCTCACCACCAGGGAGACAGGGGGGAGAGACCCAGTACTTC.

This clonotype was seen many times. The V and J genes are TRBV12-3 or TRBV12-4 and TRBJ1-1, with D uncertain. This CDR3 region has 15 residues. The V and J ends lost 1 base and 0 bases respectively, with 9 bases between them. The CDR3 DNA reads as TGTGCCAGCAGTTTAGTGGAACGGATGAACACTGAAGCTTTCTTT. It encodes CASSLVERMNTEAFF.

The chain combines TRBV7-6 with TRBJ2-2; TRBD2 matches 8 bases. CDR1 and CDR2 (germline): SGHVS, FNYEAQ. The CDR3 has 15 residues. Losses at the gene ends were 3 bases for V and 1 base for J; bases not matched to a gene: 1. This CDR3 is CASSFLAGNTGELFF. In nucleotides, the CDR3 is TGTGCCAGCAGCTTCCTAGCGGGGAACACCGGGGAGCTGTTTTTT. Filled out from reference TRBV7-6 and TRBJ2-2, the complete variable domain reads GAGVSQSPRYKVTKRGQDVALRCDPISGHVSLYWYRQALGQGPEFLTYFNYEAQQDKSGLPNDRFSAERPEGSISTLTIQRTEQRDSAMYRCASSFLAGNTGELFFGEGSRLTVL.

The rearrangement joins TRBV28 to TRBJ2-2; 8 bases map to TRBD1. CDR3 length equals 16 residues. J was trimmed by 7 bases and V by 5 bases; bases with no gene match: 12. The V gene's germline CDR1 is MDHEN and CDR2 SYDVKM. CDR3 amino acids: CASSANQGASIGELFF. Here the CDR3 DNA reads TGTGCCAGCAGTGCAAACCAGGGGGCATCAATCGGGGAGCTGTTTTTT.

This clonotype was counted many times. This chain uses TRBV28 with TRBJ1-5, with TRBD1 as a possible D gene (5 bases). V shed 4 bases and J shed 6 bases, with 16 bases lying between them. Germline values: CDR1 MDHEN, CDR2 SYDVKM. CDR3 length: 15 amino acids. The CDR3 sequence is CASSSGTQGGQPQHF. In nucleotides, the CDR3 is TGTGCCAGCAGTTCCGGGACCCAAGGAGGTCAGCCCCAGCATTTT.

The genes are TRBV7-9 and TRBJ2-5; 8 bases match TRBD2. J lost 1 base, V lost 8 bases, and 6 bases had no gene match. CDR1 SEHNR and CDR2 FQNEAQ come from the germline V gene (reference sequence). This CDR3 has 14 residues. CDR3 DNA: TGTGCCAGCGCCCGGGGGGGGGTCCAAGAGACCCAGTACTTC. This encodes CASARGGVQETQYF.

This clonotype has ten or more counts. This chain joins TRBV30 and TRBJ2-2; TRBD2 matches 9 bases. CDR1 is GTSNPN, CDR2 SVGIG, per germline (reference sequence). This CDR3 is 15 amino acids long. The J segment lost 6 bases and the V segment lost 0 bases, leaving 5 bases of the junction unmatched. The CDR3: CAWSVDSGSPGELFF. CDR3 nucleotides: TGTGCCTGGAGTGTGGATAGCGGGAGCCCCGGGGAGCTGTTTTTT. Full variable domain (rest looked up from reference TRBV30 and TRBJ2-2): SQTIHQWPATLVQPVGSPLSLECTVEGTSNPNLYWYRQAAGRGLQLLFYSVGIGQISSEVPQNLSASRPQDRQFILSSKKLLLSDSGFYLCAWSVDSGSPGELFFGEGSRLTVL.

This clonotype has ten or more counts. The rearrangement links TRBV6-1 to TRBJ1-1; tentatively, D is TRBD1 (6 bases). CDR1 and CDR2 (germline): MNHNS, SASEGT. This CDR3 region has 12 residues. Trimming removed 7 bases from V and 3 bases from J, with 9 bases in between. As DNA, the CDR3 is TGTGCCAGCACCAGGGGTGACACTGAAGCTTTCTTT. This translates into CASTRGDTEAFF.

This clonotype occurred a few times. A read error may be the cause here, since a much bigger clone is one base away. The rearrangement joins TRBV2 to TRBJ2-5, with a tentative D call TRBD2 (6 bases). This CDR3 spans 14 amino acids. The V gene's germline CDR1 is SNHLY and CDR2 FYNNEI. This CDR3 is CASRGTVVGETRYF. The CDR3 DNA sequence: TGTGCCAGCAGGGGGACTGTTGTTGGGGAGACCCGGTACTTC.

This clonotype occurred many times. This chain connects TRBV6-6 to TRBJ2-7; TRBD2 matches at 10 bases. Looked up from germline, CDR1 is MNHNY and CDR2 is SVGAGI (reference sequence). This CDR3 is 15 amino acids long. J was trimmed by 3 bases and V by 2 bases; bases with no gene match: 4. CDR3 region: CASSYKLAGSYEQYF. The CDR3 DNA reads TGTGCCAGCAGTTACAAACTAGCGGGAAGCTACGAGCAGTACTTC.

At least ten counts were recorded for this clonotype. The CDR3 nucleotides are TGTGCCAGCAGCCCAGAGCGGGAGACCCAGTACTTC. Amino acids: CASSPERETQYF. This chain links TRBV11-1 with TRBJ2-5, with a weak D call TRBD2 (5 bases). CDR1 is SGHAT and CDR2 is FQDESV in the germline V gene (reference sequence). The germline V and J ends were trimmed by 5 bases and 5 bases, with 9 bases remaining between them. The CDR3 is 12 residues long.

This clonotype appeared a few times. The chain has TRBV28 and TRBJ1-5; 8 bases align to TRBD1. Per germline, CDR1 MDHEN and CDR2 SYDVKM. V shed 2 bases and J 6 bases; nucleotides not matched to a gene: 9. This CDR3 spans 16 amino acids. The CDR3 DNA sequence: TGTGCCAGCAGTTTACTGCGGACAGGGAGGGGTCAGCCCCAGCATTTT. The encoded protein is CASSLLRTGRGQPQHF.

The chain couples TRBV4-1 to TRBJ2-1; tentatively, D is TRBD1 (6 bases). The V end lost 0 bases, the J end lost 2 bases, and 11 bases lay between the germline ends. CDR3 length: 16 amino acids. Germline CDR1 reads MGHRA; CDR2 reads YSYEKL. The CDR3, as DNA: TGCGCCAGCAGCCAAGATCGGGGACATACCTACAATGAGCAGTTCTTC. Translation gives CASSQDRGHTYNEQFF.

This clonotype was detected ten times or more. CDR3 sequence: CASSLYRGTDTQYF. The CDR3 DNA reads as TGTGCCAGCAGCTTATATCGGGGGACAGATACGCAGTATTTT. The chain combines TRBV7-3 with TRBJ2-3, with D possibly being TRBD2 (6 bases). From germline, CDR1 is SGHTA and CDR2 FQGTGA. The CDR3 spans 14 residues. V lost 2 bases to trimming and J lost 3 bases, with 9 bases between them.